The sequence of this TCR beta chain was determined in a study of tissue T cells after allogeneic stem cell transplantation. General observations from the study: Blood and spleen captured only part of the tissue TCR repertoire. Limitations included a small, clinically heterogeneous cohort and limited sampling depth.

The CDR3 runs to 13 residues. The V and J ends lost 4 bases and 0 bases respectively, with 8 bases between them. Per germline, CDR1 NSHNY and CDR2 SYGAGN. Clones were sequenced by immunoSEQ multiplex PCR, and TCRdb holds only the in-frame ones, with some missing. Among roughly 3,900 clones listed, roughly 50% were seen once. This clone has just a few counts. Its target is not known. The gene symbols are mouse symbols. Read coverage stops 1 residue before the CDR3 terminus; the germline J gene supplies the remainder. The time point here: mouse harvest day 7 after allogeneic transplant. Tail vein injection delivered 10^7 T-cell-depleted bone marrow cells and 10^6 splenic CD5+ T cells.

The chain carries TRBV13-1 and TRBJ2-7; unclear D gene. The TCR comes from a female BALB/c mouse given C57BL/6 T cells with graft-versus-host disease after an allogeneic hematopoietic cell transplant. The sequenced sample was lymph node tissue. The sequenced CDR3 bases are TGTGCCAGCAGTCCGGCAGTCTCCTATGAACAGTAC. Amino acids: CASSPAVSYEQY. The whole CDR3 reads CASSPAVSYEQYF.